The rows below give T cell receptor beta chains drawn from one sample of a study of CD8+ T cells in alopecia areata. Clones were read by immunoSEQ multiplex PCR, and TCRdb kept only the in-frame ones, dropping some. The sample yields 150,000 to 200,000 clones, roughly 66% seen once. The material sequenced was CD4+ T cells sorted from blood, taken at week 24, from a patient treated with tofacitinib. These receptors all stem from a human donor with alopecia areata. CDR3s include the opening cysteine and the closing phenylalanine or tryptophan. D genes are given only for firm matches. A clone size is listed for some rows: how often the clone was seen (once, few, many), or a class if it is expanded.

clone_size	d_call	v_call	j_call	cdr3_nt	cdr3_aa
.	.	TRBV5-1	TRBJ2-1	TGCGCCAGCAGCCCAGACACTGTCGAGAAGCTCTTC	CASSPDTVEKLF
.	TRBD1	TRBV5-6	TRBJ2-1	TGTGCCAGCAGGGGAGGACAGGGGGCCTACAATGAGCAGTTCTTC	CASRGGQGAYNEQFF
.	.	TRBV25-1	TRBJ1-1	TGTGCCAGCAGTCTCACTTGGAGATTGGATTTT	CASSLTWRLDF
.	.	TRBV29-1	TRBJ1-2	TGCAGCGTTGGGGCTGGGGCTAACTATGGCTACACCTTC	CSVGAGANYGYTF
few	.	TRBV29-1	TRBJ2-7	TGCAGCGTTGAAGTACCGGACAGTATCGACGAGCAGTACTTC	CSVEVPDSIDEQYF
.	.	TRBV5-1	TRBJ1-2	TGCGCCAGCAGCTTGGCCTCGACAGACTATACTAACTATGGCTACACCTTC	CASSLASTDYTNYGYTF
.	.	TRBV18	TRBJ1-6	TGTGCCAGCTCACCGGTTAATTCACCCCTCCACTTT	CASSPVNSPLHF
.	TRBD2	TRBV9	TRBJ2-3	TGTGCCAGCAGCGTATCGGGGGGGCGCACAGATACGCAGTATTTT	CASSVSGGRTDTQYF
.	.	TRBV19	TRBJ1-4	TGTGCCAGTAGTATAGGAGTTGCGGCCTCAACTAATGAAAAACTGTTTTTT	CASSIGVAASTNEKLFF
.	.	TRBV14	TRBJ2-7	TGTGCCAGCAGATCAACCAAACAGGGCTACGAGCAGTACTTC	CASRSTKQGYEQYF
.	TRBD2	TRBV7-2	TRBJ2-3	TGTGCCAGCAGCTTAGGGGCGGGGGGCATCAGAGATACGCAGTATTTT	CASSLGAGGIRDTQYF
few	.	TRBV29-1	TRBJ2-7	TGCAGCGTAACGAGAACAGCTAGGTCCTACGAGCAGTACTTC	CSVTRTARSYEQYF
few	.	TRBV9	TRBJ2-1	TGTGCCAGCAGCCTTTCTACCTCCTCCTACAATGAGCAGTTCTTC	CASSLSTSSYNEQFF
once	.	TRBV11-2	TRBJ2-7	TGTGCCAGCAGCTTAGATGGCGAGCAGTACTTC	CASSLDGEQYF
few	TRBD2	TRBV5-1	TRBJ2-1	TGCGCCAGCACCCCCATAGGACTAGCGGAAACCTACAATGAGCAGTTCTTC	CASTPIGLAETYNEQFF
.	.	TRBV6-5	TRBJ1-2	TGTGCCAGCAGCCAGGGACTGCTCTATGGCTACACCTTC	CASSQGLLYGYTF
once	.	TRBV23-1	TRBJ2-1	TGCGCCAGCAGTCGCGCGGACAGAAGCTCCTACAATGAGCAGTTCTTC	CASSRADRSSYNEQFF
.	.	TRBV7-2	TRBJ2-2	TGTGCCAGCAGTTCATATGGACCAACCACCGGGGAGCTGTTTTTT	CASSSYGPTTGELFF
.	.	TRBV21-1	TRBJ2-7	TGTGCCAGCAGCAAATTTAGGGGGGACCCCATCTACGAGCAGTACTTC	CASSKFRGDPIYEQYF
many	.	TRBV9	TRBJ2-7	TGTGCCAGCAGCGTGGGCGGGGATCCTCGGGAGCAGTACTTC	CASSVGGDPREQYF
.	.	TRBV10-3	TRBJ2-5	TGTGCCATCAGTGAGACAGGGACTCCAGAGACCCAGTACTTC	CAISETGTPETQYF
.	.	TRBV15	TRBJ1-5	TGTGCCACCAGCAGAGGGGAGGTCCGGGCCCAGCATTTT	CATSRGEVRAQHF
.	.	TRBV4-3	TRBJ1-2	TGCGCCAGCAGCCAAGAGTTTACCCGGAACTATGGCTACACCTTC	CASSQEFTRNYGYTF
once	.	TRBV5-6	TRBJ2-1	TGTGCCAGCAGCGGCTATGACACCCCCGGCAATGAGCAGTTCTTC	CASSGYDTPGNEQFF
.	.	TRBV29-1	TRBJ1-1	TGCAGCGTTGGGGGTTTTGCCACTGAAGCTTTCTTT	CSVGGFATEAFF
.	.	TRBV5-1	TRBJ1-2	TGCGCCAGCAGCTTGGACAGGGAGTCTTATGGCTACACCTTC	CASSLDRESYGYTF
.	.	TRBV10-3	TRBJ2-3	TGTGCCATCAGTGATCCGATCCGTGGAGATACGCAGTATTTT	CAISDPIRGDTQYF
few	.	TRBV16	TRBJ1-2	TGTGCCAGCAGCCAATCGGCGGGCGGCCCCTATGGCTACACCTTC	CASSQSAGGPYGYTF
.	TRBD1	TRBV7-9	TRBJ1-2	TGTGCCAGCAGCTTAGCCGGGGACAGGGGTTCGAGGCCGCGCTACACCTTC	CASSLAGDRGSRPRYTF
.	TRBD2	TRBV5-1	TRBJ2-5	TGCGCCAGCAGCTCCGGGACTAGCAATCCCGAGACCCAGTACTTC	CASSSGTSNPETQYF
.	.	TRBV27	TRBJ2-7	TGTGCCAGCAGTCGACGGACACGAATGGCCTACGAGCAGTACTTC	CASSRRTRMAYEQYF
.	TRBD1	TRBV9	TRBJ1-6	TGTGCCAGCAGCGGCGGGACAGTAAATAATTCACCCCTCCACTTT	CASSGGTVNNSPLHF
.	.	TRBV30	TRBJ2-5	TGTGCCTGGAGCATACAGGTTAATCGACAGACCCAGTACTTC	CAWSIQVNRQTQYF
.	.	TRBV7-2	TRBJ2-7	TGTGCCAGCAGCTTAGACGTAGGTCTGAGCGAGCAGTACTTC	CASSLDVGLSEQYF
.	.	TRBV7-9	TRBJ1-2	TGTGCCAGCAGCCTCGGGAGTGGCTACACCTTC	CASSLGSGYTF
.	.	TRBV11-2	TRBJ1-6	TGTGCCAGCAGGGTACAGGGCAATTCACCCCTCCACTTT	CASRVQGNSPLHF
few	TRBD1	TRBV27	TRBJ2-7	TGTGCCAGCAGGCGGGACAGGAACTACGAGCAGTACTTC	CASRRDRNYEQYF
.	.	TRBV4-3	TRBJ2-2	TGCGCCAGCAGCCAAAACAGGGTGGGCACCGGGGAGCTGTTTTTT	CASSQNRVGTGELFF
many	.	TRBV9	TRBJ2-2	TGTGCCAGCAGCGTAGTGGGGGGCGACACCGGGGAGCTGTTTTTT	CASSVVGGDTGELFF
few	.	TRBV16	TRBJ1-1	TGTGCCAGCAGCCAGGGACGGGGCACTGAAGCTTTCTTT	CASSQGRGTEAFF
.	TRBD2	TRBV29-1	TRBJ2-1	TGCAGCGTTGAAGATCGAAGCGGGGGGTACAATGAGCAGTTCTTC	CSVEDRSGGYNEQFF
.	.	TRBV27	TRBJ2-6	TGTGCCAGCAGAGCTGGGGCCAACGTCCTGACTTTC	CASRAGANVLTF
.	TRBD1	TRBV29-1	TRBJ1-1	TGCAGCGTCCGAGGGACAGCGAACACTGAAGCTTTCTTT	CSVRGTANTEAFF
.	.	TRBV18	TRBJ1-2	TGTGCCAGCTCCGGGGACGGAGGGTCCTATGGCTACACCTTC	CASSGDGGSYGYTF
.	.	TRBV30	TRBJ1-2	TGTGCCTGGACCGCTGACAGCACTAACTATGGCTACACCTTC	CAWTADSTNYGYTF
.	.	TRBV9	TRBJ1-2	TGTGCCAGCAGCGTAGGTGTGAGGACAGAGGATGGTGGCTACACCTTC	CASSVGVRTEDGGYTF
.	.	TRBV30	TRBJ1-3	TGTGCCTGGAGTGTACGGTGGCGCTCTGGAAACACCATATATTTT	CAWSVRWRSGNTIYF
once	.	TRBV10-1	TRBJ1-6	TGCGCCAGCAGTGTAGGCCCAGGCCCGAAAGGGAATTCACCCCTCCACTTT	CASSVGPGPKGNSPLHF
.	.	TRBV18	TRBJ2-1	TGTGCCAGCTCACCCCGGGGAGGCGATGAGCAGTTCTTC	CASSPRGGDEQFF
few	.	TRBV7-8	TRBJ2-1	TGTGCCAGCAGCTTACGGGAGATCGTCGTATTCAATGAGCAGTTCTTC	CASSLREIVVFNEQFF
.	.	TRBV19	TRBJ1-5	TGTGCCAGTACTTGGGGCCTCAATCAGCCCCAGCATTTT	CASTWGLNQPQHF
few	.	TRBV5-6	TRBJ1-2	TGTGCCAGCAGCTTTTCCATTGGGGGGCGTATCTATGGCTACACCTTC	CASSFSIGGRIYGYTF
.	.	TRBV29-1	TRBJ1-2	TGCAGCGTTGGGGCTAACTATGGCTACACCTTC	CSVGANYGYTF
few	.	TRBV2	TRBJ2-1	TGTGCCAGCAGGTTTAGCGGTGAGCAGTTCTTC	CASRFSGEQFF
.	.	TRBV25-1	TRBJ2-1	TGTGCCAGCGGTAGCGAAATGTACAATGAGCAGTTCTTC	CASGSEMYNEQFF
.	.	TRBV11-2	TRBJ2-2	TGTGCCAGCAGCGTTGAGGGAGCCTCAACCGCCGGGGAGCTGTTTTTT	CASSVEGASTAGELFF
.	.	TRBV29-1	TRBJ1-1	TGCAGCGTTGAAGGTCCACTGAACACTGAAGCTTTCTTT	CSVEGPLNTEAFF
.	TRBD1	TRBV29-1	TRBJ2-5	TGCAGCGTTGAATCCCGACAGGGGGCGAAGACCCAGTACTTC	CSVESRQGAKTQYF
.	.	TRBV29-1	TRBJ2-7	TGCAGCGTTGCAGCCACTACTTTGCAGGGCTACGAGCAGTACTTC	CSVAATTLQGYEQYF